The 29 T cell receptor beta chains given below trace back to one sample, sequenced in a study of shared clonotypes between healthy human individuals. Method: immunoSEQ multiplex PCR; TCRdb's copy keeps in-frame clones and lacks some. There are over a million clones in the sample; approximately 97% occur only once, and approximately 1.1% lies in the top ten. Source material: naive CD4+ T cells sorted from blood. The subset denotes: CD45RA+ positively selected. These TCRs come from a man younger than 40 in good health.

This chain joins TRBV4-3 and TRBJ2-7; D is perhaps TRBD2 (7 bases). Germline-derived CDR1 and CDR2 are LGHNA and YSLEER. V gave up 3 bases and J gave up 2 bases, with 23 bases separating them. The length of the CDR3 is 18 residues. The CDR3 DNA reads TGCGCCAGCAGCCAGCAAATTGGGGGGCGGGAGTGGGCCTACGAGCAGTACTTC. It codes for CASSQQIGGREWAYEQYF.

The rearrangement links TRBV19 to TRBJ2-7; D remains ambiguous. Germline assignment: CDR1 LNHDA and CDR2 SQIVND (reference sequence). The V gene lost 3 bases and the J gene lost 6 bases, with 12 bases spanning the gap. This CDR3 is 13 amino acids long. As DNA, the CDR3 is TGTGCCAGTAGTATCACGGTGACGAGCGAGCAGTACTTC. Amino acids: CASSITVTSEQYF.

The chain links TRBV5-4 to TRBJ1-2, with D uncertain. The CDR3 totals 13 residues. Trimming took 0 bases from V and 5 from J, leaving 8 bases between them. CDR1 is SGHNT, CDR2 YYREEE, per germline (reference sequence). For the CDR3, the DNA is TGTGCCAGCAGCTTGGGGCACCAGTATGGCTACACCTTC. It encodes CASSLGHQYGYTF. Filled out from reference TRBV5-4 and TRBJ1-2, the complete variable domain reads ETGVTQSPTHLIKTRGQQVTLRCSSQSGHNTVSWYQQALGQGPQFIFQYYREEENGRGNFPPRFSGLQFPNYSSELNVNALELDDSALYLCASSLGHQYGYTFGSGTRLTVV.

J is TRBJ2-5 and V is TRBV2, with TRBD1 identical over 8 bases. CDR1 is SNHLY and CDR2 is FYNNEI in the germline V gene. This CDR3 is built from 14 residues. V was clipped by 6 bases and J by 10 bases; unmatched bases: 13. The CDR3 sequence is CASSDQGRGRGQYF. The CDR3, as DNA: TGTGCCAGCAGCGACCAAGGCAGGGGGCGCGGCCAGTACTTC.

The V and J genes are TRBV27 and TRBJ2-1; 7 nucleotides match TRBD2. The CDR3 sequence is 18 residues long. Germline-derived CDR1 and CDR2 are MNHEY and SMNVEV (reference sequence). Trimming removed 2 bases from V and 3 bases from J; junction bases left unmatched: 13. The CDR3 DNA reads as TGTGCCAGCAGTTTAAATTCTTACGGGGGAGGGGACTACAATGAGCAGTTCTTC. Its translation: CASSLNSYGGGDYNEQFF.

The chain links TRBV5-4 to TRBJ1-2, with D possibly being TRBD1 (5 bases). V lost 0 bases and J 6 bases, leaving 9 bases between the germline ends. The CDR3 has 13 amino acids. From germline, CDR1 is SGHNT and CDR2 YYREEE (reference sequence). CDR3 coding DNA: TGTGCCAGCAGCTTGGTTGACAGTCATGGCTACACCTTC. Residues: CASSLVDSHGYTF.

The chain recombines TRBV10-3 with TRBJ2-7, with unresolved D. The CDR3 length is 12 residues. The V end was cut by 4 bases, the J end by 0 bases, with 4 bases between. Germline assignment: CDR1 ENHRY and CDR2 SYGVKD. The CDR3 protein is CAISVNSYEQYF. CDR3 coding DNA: TGTGCCATCAGTGTAAACTCCTACGAGCAGTACTTC.

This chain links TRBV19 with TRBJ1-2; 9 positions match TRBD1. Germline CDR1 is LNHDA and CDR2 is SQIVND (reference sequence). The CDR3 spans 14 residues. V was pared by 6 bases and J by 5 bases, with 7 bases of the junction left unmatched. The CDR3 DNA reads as TGTGCCAGTAGCGACTGGGACAGGGTATATGGCTACACCTTC. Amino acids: CASSDWDRVYGYTF.

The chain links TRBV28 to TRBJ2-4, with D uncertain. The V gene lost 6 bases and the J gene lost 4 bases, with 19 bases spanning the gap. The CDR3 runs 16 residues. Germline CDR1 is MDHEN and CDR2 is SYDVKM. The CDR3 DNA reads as TGTGCCAGCAGGCCTCCCCCACATGTACAGAAAAACATTCAGTACTTC. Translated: CASRPPPHVQKNIQYF.

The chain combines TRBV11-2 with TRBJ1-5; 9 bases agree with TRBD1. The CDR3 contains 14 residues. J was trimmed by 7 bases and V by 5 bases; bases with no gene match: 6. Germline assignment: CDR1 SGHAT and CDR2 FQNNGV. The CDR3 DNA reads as TGTGCCAGCAGCCCGACAGGGGGATGGCAGCCCCAGCATTTT. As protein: CASSPTGGWQPQHF.

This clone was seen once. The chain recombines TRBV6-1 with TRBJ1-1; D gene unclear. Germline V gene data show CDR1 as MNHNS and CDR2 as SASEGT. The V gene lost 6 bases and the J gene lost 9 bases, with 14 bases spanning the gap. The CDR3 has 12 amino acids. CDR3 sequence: CASSPGVGKAFF. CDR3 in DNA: TGTGCCAGCAGCCCTGGCGTAGGTAAAGCTTTCTTT.

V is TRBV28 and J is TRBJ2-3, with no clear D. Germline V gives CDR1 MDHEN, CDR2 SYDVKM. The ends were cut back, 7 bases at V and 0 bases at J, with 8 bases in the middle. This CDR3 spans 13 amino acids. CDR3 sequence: CASIAASTDTQYF. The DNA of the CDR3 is TGTGCCAGCATCGCTGCTAGCACAGATACGCAGTATTTT.

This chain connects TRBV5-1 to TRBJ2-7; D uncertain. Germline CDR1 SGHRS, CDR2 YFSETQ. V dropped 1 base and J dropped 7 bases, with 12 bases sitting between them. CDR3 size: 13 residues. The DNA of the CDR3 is TGCGCCAGCAGCTTGACCGTTTTGGGTGAGCAGTACTTC. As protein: CASSLTVLGEQYF.

CDR3: CASSLAPAVDNEQFF. The CDR3 DNA is TGCGCCAGCAGCTTGGCCCCAGCGGTCGACAATGAGCAGTTCTTC. V and J are TRBV5-1 and TRBJ2-1, with D possibly being TRBD2 (5 bases). The CDR3 is 15 residues long. Germline loops: CDR1 SGHRS, CDR2 YFSETQ. V gave up 0 bases and J gave up 5 bases, with 12 bases separating them.

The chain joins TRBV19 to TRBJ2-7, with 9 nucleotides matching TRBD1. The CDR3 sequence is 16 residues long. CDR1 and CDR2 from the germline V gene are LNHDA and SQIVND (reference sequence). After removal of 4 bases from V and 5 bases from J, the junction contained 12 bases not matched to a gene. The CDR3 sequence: CASSRVTGQGRNEQYF. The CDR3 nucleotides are TGTGCCAGTAGTAGGGTAACGGGACAGGGTAGGAACGAGCAGTACTTC. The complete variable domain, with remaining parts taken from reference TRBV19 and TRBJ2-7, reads DGGITQSPKYLFRKEGQNVTLSCEQNLNHDAMYWYRQDPGQGLRLIYYSQIVNDFQKGDIAEGYSVSREKKESFPLTVTSAQKNPTAFYLCASSRVTGQGRNEQYFGPGTRLTVT.

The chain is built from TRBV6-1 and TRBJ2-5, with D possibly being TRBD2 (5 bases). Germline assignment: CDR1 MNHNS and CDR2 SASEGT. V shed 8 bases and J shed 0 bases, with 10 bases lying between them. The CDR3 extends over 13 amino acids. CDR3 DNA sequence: TGTGCCAGCCATGTAGCGTACCAAGAGACCCAGTACTTC. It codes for CASHVAYQETQYF.

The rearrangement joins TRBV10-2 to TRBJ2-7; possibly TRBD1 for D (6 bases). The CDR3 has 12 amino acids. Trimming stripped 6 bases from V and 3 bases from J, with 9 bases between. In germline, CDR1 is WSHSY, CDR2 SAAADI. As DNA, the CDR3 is TGCGCCAGCAGCAAGACAGGCTACGAGCAGTACTTC. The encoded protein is CASSKTGYEQYF.

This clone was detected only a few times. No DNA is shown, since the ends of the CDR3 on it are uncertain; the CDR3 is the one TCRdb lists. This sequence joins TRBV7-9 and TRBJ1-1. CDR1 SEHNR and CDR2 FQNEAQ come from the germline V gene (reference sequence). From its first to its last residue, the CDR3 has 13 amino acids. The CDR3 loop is CASSFGPGVAAFF.

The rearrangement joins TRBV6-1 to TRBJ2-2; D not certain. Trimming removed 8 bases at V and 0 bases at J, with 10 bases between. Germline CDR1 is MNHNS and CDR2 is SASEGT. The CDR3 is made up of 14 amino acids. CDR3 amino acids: CASPRSANTGELFF. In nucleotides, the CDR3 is TGTGCCAGCCCGAGGAGTGCGAACACCGGGGAGCTGTTTTTT.

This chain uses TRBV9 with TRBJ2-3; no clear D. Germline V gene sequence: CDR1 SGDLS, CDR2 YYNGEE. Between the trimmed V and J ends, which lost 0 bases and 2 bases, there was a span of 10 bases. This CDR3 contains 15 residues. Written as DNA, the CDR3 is TGTGCCAGCAGCGTAGAGGCTCTCTACACAGATACGCAGTATTTT. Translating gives CASSVEALYTDTQYF.

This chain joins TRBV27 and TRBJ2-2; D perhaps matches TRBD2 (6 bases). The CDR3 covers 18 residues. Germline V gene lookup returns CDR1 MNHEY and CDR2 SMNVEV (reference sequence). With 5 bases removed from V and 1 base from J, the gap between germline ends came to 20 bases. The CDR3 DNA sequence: TGTGCCAGCAGTATGTACGCTCTAGCGAAAGGGAACACCGGGGAGCTGTTTTTT. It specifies CASSMYALAKGNTGELFF.

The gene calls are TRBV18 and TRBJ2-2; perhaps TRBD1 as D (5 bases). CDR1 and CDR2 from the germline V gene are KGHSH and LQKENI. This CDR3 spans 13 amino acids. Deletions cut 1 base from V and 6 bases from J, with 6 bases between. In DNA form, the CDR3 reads TGTGCCAGCTCACCACAGGGGTCCGGGGAGCTGTTTTTT. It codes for CASSPQGSGELFF.

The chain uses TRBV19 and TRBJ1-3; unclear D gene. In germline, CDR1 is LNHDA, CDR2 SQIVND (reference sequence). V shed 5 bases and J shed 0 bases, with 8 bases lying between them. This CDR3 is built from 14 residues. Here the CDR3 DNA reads TGTGCCAGTAGTCTGGACCTCTCTGGAAACACCATATATTTT. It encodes CASSLDLSGNTIYF.

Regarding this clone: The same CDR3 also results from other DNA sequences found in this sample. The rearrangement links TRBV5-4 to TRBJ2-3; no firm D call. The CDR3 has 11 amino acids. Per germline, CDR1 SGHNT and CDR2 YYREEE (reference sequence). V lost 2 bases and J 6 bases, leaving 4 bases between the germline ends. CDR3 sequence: CASSFADTQYF. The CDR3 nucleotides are TGTGCCAGCAGCTTTGCCGATACGCAGTATTTT.

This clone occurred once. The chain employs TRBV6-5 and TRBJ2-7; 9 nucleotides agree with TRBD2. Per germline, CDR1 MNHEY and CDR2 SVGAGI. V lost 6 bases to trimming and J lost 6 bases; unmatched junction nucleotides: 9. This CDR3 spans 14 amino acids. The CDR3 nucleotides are TGTGCCAGCAGGGGGGTAGCGGGAGTTGGCGAGCAGTACTTC. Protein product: CASRGVAGVGEQYF.

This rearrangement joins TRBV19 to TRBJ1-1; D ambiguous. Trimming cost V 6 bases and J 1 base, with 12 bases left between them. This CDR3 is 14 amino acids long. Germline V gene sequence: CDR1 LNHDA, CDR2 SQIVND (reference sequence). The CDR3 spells CASRPSAPNTEAFF. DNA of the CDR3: TGTGCCAGTAGGCCCAGTGCTCCGAACACTGAAGCTTTCTTT.

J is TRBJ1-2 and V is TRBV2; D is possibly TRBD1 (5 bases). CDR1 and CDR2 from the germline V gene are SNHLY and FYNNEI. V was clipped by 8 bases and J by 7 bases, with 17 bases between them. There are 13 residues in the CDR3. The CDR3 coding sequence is TGTGCCAGCCGGGCGGAAGGTCAGGGTGGCTACACCTTC. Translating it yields CASRAEGQGGYTF. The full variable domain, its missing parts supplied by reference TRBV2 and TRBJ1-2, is EPEVTQTPSHQVTQMGQEVILRCVPISNHLYFYWYRQILGQKVEFLVSFYNNEISEKSEIFDDQFSVERPDGSNFTLKIRSTKLEDSAMYFCASRAEGQGGYTFGSGTRLTVV.

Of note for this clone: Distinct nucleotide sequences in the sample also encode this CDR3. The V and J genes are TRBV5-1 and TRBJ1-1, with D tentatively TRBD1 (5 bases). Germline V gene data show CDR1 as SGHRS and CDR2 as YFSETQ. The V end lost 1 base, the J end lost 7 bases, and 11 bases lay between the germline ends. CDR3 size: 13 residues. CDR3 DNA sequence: TGCGCCAGCAGCTTGACGGGGCTGGGTGAAGCTTTCTTT. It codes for CASSLTGLGEAFF.

The CDR3 region has the DNA TGTGCCAGCAGCTTGAGTGGACTAGCGGGGGACACCGGGGAGCTGTTTTTT. Translating gives CASSLSGLAGDTGELFF. The chain combines TRBV5-4 with TRBJ2-2; 13 bases agree with TRBD2. CDR3 length equals 17 residues. From germline, CDR1 is SGHNT and CDR2 YYREEE (reference sequence). V trimming: 1 base; J trimming: 3 bases; junction bases outside the gene matches: 3.